The entry below gives a single TCR beta chain sequence along with its context. Described treatment: roughly 20 received Ad26.COV2.S at low or high dose, single or two shots; 5 received placebo; per-sample allocation not given. Day 63 after the first vaccine or placebo injection was the time point for sampling. CDR1 and CDR2 from the germline V gene are MDHEN and SYDVKM. The CDR3 contains 18 residues. Trimming removed 1 base from V and 3 bases from J; junction bases left unmatched: 11. The data were obtained in a study of Ad26.COV2.S vaccination and SARS-CoV-2 variants. Overall study context: By the intramuscular route, Ad26.COV2.S was given once, or twice 56 days apart.

The method was immunoSEQ multiplex PCR; TCRdb's version includes in-frame clones alone and lacks a portion of them. The table records about 350,000 clones, around 89% of them present only once. The source material was peripheral blood, sampled in a trial of Ad26.COV2.S vaccine versus placebo. This chain connects TRBV28 to TRBJ2-7; 11 bases are a match to TRBD1. The receptor was isolated from a person between 18 and 59 years old who received the Ad26.COV2.S COVID-19 vaccine or a placebo. The CDR3 nucleotides are TGTGCCAGCAGTTTATCTTGGGACAGGGGGACCCCTAACTACGAGCAGTACTTC. This sequence encodes CASSLSWDRGTPNYEQYF.